This T cell receptor (beta chain) was captured in a study of OX40 agonist ivuxolimab in advanced cancers. Generated by immunoSEQ multiplex PCR, the TCRdb table keeps only in-frame clones and is missing some. Of about 37,000 clones listed, almost 80% were seen once; the top ten hold roughly a fifth. The sequence was obtained from an adult with an advanced solid tumor such as melanoma, head and neck, liver or kidney cancer. The sequencing used CD4+ or CD8+ T cells sorted from blood, collected in a trial of the OX40 agonist ivuxolimab.

The CDR3 here is CASSLLVDTQYF. Written as DNA, the CDR3 is TGTGCCAGCAGCTTATTAGTAGATACGCAGTATTTT. The genes are TRBV7-9 and TRBJ2-3; no firm D call. This CDR3 has 12 residues. Germline values: CDR1 SEHNR, CDR2 FQNEAQ (reference sequence). V was shortened by 2 bases and J by 5 bases, with 5 bases between the two germline ends.